The 22 T cell receptor beta chains presented below share a single source sample, sequenced in a study of shared clonotypes between healthy human individuals. Naive CD8 cells, CD45RO-negative and positively selected for CCR7, excluded terminally differentiated effector memory CD45RA+ cells. Profiled with immunoSEQ multiplex PCR; TCRdb holds only in-frame clones, not every one. The table lists more than 500,000 clones, 85% to 95% of them singletons. The sample comprised naive CD8+ T cells sorted from blood. The receptor source for this set is a woman in her 30s in good health.

The CDR3: CASSLQGETGELFF. The CDR3 DNA sequence: TGTGCCAGCAGTTTACAGGGAGAAACCGGGGAGCTGTTTTTT. The rearrangement links TRBV28 to TRBJ2-2; D possibly uses TRBD1 or TRBD2 (5 bases each). The CDR3 totals 14 residues. The germline gives CDR1 MDHEN, CDR2 SYDVKM. The V and J ends lost 2 bases and 5 bases respectively, with 9 bases between them.

The rearrangement uses TRBV18 and TRBJ1-1; D unresolved. V lost 4 bases, J lost 1 base, and 4 bases lay in between. Germline V gives CDR1 KGHSH, CDR2 LQKENI. This CDR3 has 12 residues. CDR3 sequence: CASSRQNTEAFF. CDR3 nucleotides: TGTGCCAGCTCACGACAGAACACTGAAGCTTTCTTT.

The CDR3 DNA follows: TGTGCCTGGAGTAGTCTAGCGGGGGGAGAGCAGTTCTTC. Encoded protein: CAWSSLAGGEQFF. This chain joins TRBV30 and TRBJ2-1; TRBD2 matches at 11 bases. J gave up 10 bases and V 2 bases, and 4 bases lay outside the gene matches. Germline values: CDR1 GTSNPN, CDR2 SVGIG (reference sequence). This CDR3 is built from 13 residues.

A note on this clone: An end of the junction does not agree with germline; a read error may underlie this. The chain has TRBV2 and TRBJ1-5; 7 nucleotides align to TRBD1. The CDR3 runs to 14 residues. From germline, CDR1 is SNHLY and CDR2 FYNNEI. CDR3 bases: TGTGCCAGCAGCGAAGGGGGCTACAATCAGCCCCAGCATTTT. Its translation is CASSEGGYNQPQHF.

V usage is TRBV27 and J usage is TRBJ2-5; 14 bases are shared with TRBD2. Germline V gene data show CDR1 as MNHEY and CDR2 as SMNVEV (reference sequence). J lost 3 bases, V lost 6 bases, and 9 bases had no gene match. The CDR3 runs 17 residues. CDR3 DNA: TGTGCCAGCAGATCCGGGACTAGCGGGAGAAGAAAAGAGACCCAGTACTTC. Its protein is CASRSGTSGRRKETQYF.

This clone was recorded a few times. The V and J genes are TRBV28 and TRBJ1-1; D unclear. Per the germline V gene, CDR1 is MDHEN and CDR2 is SYDVKM. Trimming took 6 bases from V and 5 from J, leaving 13 bases between them. The CDR3 totals 13 residues. The DNA of the CDR3 is TGTGCCAGCAGACTTGGACTAGGTACTGAAGCTTTCTTT. Its protein is CASRLGLGTEAFF.

The chain uses TRBV27 and TRBJ2-7; D possibly matches TRBD1 or TRBD2 (5 bases each). V shed 8 bases and J shed 2 bases, with 10 bases lying between them. The germline V gene encodes CDR1 MNHEY and CDR2 SMNVEV (reference sequence). The CDR3 is made up of 12 amino acids. The CDR3 coding sequence is TGTGCCAGCGGGACGGAACCCTACGAGCAGTACTTC. Protein product: CASGTEPYEQYF.

V and J are TRBV10-2 and TRBJ1-2, with no clear D. The CDR3 sequence is 13 residues long. Trimming took 3 bases from V and 1 from J, leaving 6 bases between them. Per germline, CDR1 WSHSY and CDR2 SAAADI. The CDR3 loop is CASSDANNYGYTF. Written as DNA, the CDR3 is TGCGCCAGCAGTGATGCGAATAACTATGGCTACACCTTC.

In this sample, this clone turned up once. V usage is TRBV30 and J usage is TRBJ2-7, with 9 bases fitting TRBD1. The J segment lost 3 bases and the V segment lost 7 bases, leaving 13 bases of the junction unmatched. Germline lookup yields CDR1 GTSNPN and CDR2 SVGIG (reference sequence). The CDR3 is 15 residues long. The CDR3 bases are TGTGCCTCGATCGACTGGGGGACAGGGCGCTACGAGCAGTACTTC. As protein: CASIDWGTGRYEQYF.

J is TRBJ2-7 and V is TRBV27, with 11 bases lining up with TRBD2. Germline V gene lookup returns CDR1 MNHEY and CDR2 SMNVEV (reference sequence). This CDR3 has 16 residues. V lost 5 bases to trimming and J lost 8 bases; unmatched junction nucleotides: 14. The CDR3: CASSPLLAGGPDQQYF. CDR3 DNA: TGTGCCAGCAGTCCCCTTTTAGCGGGAGGGCCGGACCAGCAGTACTTC.

This clone was detected only once. The chain has TRBV5-1 and TRBJ1-2; D is unresolved. Germline CDR1 and CDR2: SGHRS and YFSETQ. This CDR3 has 16 amino acids. Trimming cost V 0 bases and J 6 bases, with 18 bases left between them. The CDR3 is CASSLGAVSGSDGYTF. The CDR3 DNA is TGCGCCAGCAGCTTGGGTGCAGTGTCGGGGAGCGATGGCTACACCTTC.

This clone appeared a single time. The gene calls are TRBV30 and TRBJ1-1; no firm D call. CDR3 length: 12 amino acids. The V gene lost 5 bases and the J gene lost 5 bases, with 12 bases spanning the gap. Germline assignment: CDR1 GTSNPN and CDR2 SVGIG (reference sequence). CDR3 amino acids: CAWYTVRTEAFF. The CDR3 nucleotides read TGTGCCTGGTACACGGTGCGGACTGAAGCTTTCTTT.

The V call is TRBV4-1, the J call TRBJ2-7, with 9 nucleotides matching TRBD1. This CDR3 region has 16 residues. V lost 4 bases and J lost 1; bases outside the gene matches: 8. The V gene's germline CDR1 is MGHRA and CDR2 YSYEKL. DNA of the CDR3: TGCGCCAGCAGCCTAGAAGGGACAGGGTTATCCTACGAGCAGTACTTC. Amino acid sequence: CASSLEGTGLSYEQYF.

V gene TRBV27 combines with J gene TRBJ2-5; no firm D call. V lost 4 bases, J lost 5 bases, and 11 bases lay in between. This CDR3 contains 13 residues. Germline lookup yields CDR1 MNHEY and CDR2 SMNVEV (reference sequence). CDR3 in amino acids: CASSSDGGETQYF. CDR3 in DNA: TGTGCCAGCAGTTCGGACGGTGGGGAGACCCAGTACTTC.

This chain links TRBV27 with TRBJ2-7, with TRBD1 identical over 10 bases. The CDR3 has 17 amino acids. V shed 0 bases, J shed 4 bases, and the junction held 9 bases outside the gene matches. Germline loops: CDR1 MNHEY, CDR2 SMNVEV (reference sequence). The CDR3 bases are TGTGCCAGCAGTTTATCTCCCGGGACAGGGGCACATTACGAGCAGTACTTC. It codes for CASSLSPGTGAHYEQYF.

This clone was recorded only once. The J gene is TRBJ1-3, the V gene TRBV7-9, with TRBD1 as a possible D gene (6 bases). CDR3 length: 16 residues. Trimming pared 7 bases from V and 0 bases from J, leaving 16 bases between. Germline CDR1 and CDR2: SEHNR and FQNEAQ (reference sequence). The CDR3 coding sequence is TGTGCCAGCATCGTAACCAGGGGTACCTCTGGAAACACCATATATTTT. It yields the protein CASIVTRGTSGNTIYF.

V is TRBV5-1 and J is TRBJ1-3; 7 bases match TRBD1. Looked up from germline, CDR1 is SGHRS and CDR2 is YFSETQ. The ends lost 4 bases at V and 0 bases at J; junction bases unmatched: 7. The CDR3 extends over 16 amino acids. The CDR3 loop reads CASSPYGQDSGNTIYF. In nucleotides, the CDR3 is TGCGCCAGCAGCCCATACGGACAGGACTCTGGAAACACCATATATTTT.

The gene calls are TRBV28 and TRBJ1-5, with D unresolved. The V and J ends lost 1 base and 0 bases respectively, with 13 bases between them. Per the germline V gene, CDR1 is MDHEN and CDR2 is SYDVKM. This CDR3 has 17 amino acids. DNA for the CDR3: TGTGCCAGCAGTTTATTGCCTTTGATCAATAGCAATCAGCCCCAGCATTTT. This gives the protein CASSLLPLINSNQPQHF.

The chain links TRBV5-1 to TRBJ1-3, with TRBD1 matching over 7 bases. Germline trimming cut 0 bases from V and 4 bases from J; bases unmatched to any gene: 10. Per the germline V gene, CDR1 is SGHRS and CDR2 is YFSETQ. This CDR3 comprises 17 residues. CDR3 nucleotide sequence: TGCGCCAGCAGCTTGGGGCCTCTTACAGGGGCCGGAAACACCATATATTTT. Protein: CASSLGPLTGAGNTIYF.

This chain joins TRBV6-1 and TRBJ2-1; 10 bases fit TRBD2. Germline V gene sequence: CDR1 MNHNS, CDR2 SASEGT. After removal of 1 base from V and 1 base from J, the junction contained 4 bases not matched to a gene. The CDR3 extends over 17 amino acids. This CDR3 reads CASSEGTSGGSYNEQFF. CDR3 coding DNA: TGTGCCAGCAGTGAAGGGACTAGCGGAGGATCCTACAATGAGCAGTTCTTC.

The chain recombines TRBV28 with TRBJ1-1; unclear D gene. Germline CDR1 MDHEN, CDR2 SYDVKM. V gave up 7 bases and J gave up 1 base, with 4 bases separating them. The CDR3 loop spans 11 amino acids. CDR3 nucleotide sequence: TGTGCCAGCACCAGGAACACTGAAGCTTTCTTT. This gives the protein CASTRNTEAFF.

The chain combines TRBV19 with TRBJ1-2; maybe TRBD1 (5 bases). Trimming stripped 0 bases from V and 3 bases from J, with 20 bases between. CDR1 and CDR2 from the germline V gene are LNHDA and SQIVND (reference sequence). The CDR3 consists of 18 residues. Written as DNA, the CDR3 is TGTGCCAGTAGTATAGATCTATCGGGAGAAGAAGGGGACTATGGCTACACCTTC. It specifies CASSIDLSGEEGDYGYTF.